This entry lists 14 T cell receptor beta chains sequenced from one sample in a study of blood T cell repertoires in COVID-19. Measured with immunoSEQ multiplex PCR; TCRdb has only the in-frame clones, and not every one. Altogether approximately 94,000 clones are present, 87% being singletons, with the ten largest covering 7.4%. The sequencing input was peripheral blood. The receptors here all came from a man aged 30 to 39 in a cohort sampled during active COVID-19.

The chain joins TRBV7-2 to TRBJ1-6, with 8 bases aligning to TRBD1. The CDR3 is 16 residues long. From germline, CDR1 is SGHTA and CDR2 FQGNSA. Germline trimming cut 4 bases from V and 7 bases from J; bases unmatched to any gene: 9. Here the CDR3 DNA reads TGTGCCAGCAGCTATGCGGACAGGGCGAGGAATTCACCCCTCCACTTT. It is translated as CASSYADRARNSPLHF. Full variable domain (missing parts from reference TRBV7-2 and TRBJ1-6): GAGVSQSPSNKVTEKGKDVELRCDPISGHTALYWYRQSLGQGLEFLIYFQGNSAPDKSGLPSDRFSAERTGGSVSTLTIQRTQQEDSAVYLCASSYADRARNSPLHFGNGTRLTVT.

The chain recombines TRBV19 with TRBJ2-7; 9 bases are shared with TRBD1. CDR3 length: 14 amino acids. The V segment lost 7 bases and the J segment 5 bases; nucleotides outside the gene matches: 9. Germline-derived CDR1 and CDR2 are LNHDA and SQIVND (reference sequence). The CDR3 is CASMRQGGFHEQYF. CDR3 nucleotides: TGTGCCAGTATGCGACAGGGGGGCTTCCACGAGCAGTACTTC.

The chain has TRBV2 and TRBJ2-3; D might be TRBD2 (6 bases). Looked up from germline, CDR1 is SNHLY and CDR2 is FYNNEI. There are 16 residues in the CDR3. With 5 bases removed from V and 1 base from J, the gap between germline ends came to 16 bases. In DNA, the CDR3 is TGTGCCAGCAGTCTTTTAGCCGGCGGGGGCACAGATACGCAGTATTTT. Translation gives CASSLLAGGGTDTQYF.

This chain connects TRBV7-2 to TRBJ2-3; 11 bases fit TRBD2. The CDR3 covers 16 residues. Germline values: CDR1 SGHTA, CDR2 FQGNSA. V was pared by 4 bases and J by 3 bases, with 6 bases of the junction left unmatched. The CDR3 is CASSSVAGGRTDTQYF. The DNA for the CDR3 is TGTGCCAGCAGCTCCGTAGCGGGGGGGCGGACAGATACGCAGTATTTT.

The rearrangement uses TRBV7-8 and TRBJ1-6; a possible D gene is TRBD1 (5 bases). In germline, CDR1 is SGHVS, CDR2 FQNEAQ. With 7 bases removed from V and 8 bases from J, the gap between germline ends came to 15 bases. This CDR3 comprises 14 residues. CDR3 protein: CASTPGDRDSPLHF. CDR3 in DNA: TGTGCCAGCACCCCGGGGGACCGGGATTCACCCCTCCACTTT.

The V call is TRBV10-1, the J call TRBJ1-4, with 10 bases matching TRBD1. The CDR3 has 15 residues. V lost 4 bases to trimming and J lost 7 bases; unmatched junction nucleotides: 6. Germline lookup yields CDR1 WNHNN and CDR2 SYGVQD (reference sequence). CDR3 loop: CASSGTGTGVEKLFF. CDR3 DNA sequence: TGCGCCAGCAGTGGGACCGGGACAGGGGTTGAAAAACTGTTTTTT.

The chain recombines TRBV25-1 with TRBJ2-2, with TRBD2 matching over 10 bases. The ends lost 6 bases at V and 3 bases at J; junction bases unmatched: 4. The CDR3 spans 15 residues. From germline, CDR1 is MGHDK and CDR2 SYGVNS. The CDR3 is CASSLAGGDTGELFF. In nucleotides, the CDR3 is TGTGCCAGCAGCTTAGCGGGGGGTGACACCGGGGAGCTGTTTTTT.

The chain employs TRBV5-1 and TRBJ2-7; possible D gene TRBD1, 5 bases. The CDR3 is 15 amino acids. CDR1 is SGHRS and CDR2 is YFSETQ in the germline V gene. Trimming stripped 0 bases from V and 5 bases from J, with 15 bases between. In DNA, the CDR3 is TGCGCCAGCAGCTTGGTTGATGTCAGGGTGAACGAGCAGTACTTC. Translated, it gives CASSLVDVRVNEQYF. Full variable domain (outside the CDR3, taken from reference TRBV5-1 and TRBJ2-7): KAGVTQTPRYLIKTRGQQVTLSCSPISGHRSVSWYQQTPGQGLQFLFEYFSETQRNKGNFPGRFSGRQFSNSRSEMNVSTLELGDSALYLCASSLVDVRVNEQYFGPGTRLTVT.

The V and J genes are TRBV2 and TRBJ1-3, with D perhaps matching TRBD1 (5 bases). The CDR3 consists of 16 residues. Germline-derived CDR1 and CDR2 are SNHLY and FYNNEI. V gave up 2 bases and J gave up 0 bases, with 11 bases separating them. Written as DNA, the CDR3 is TGTGCCAGCAGTGAACAGGGTGTAGGCTCTGGAAACACCATATATTTT. Protein: CASSEQGVGSGNTIYF.

The rearrangement joins TRBV19 to TRBJ2-3; TRBD2 aligns across 8 bases. The J segment lost 2 bases and the V segment lost 6 bases, leaving 10 bases of the junction unmatched. The CDR3 runs to 16 residues. Germline V gives CDR1 LNHDA, CDR2 SQIVND (reference sequence). The CDR3, as DNA: TGTGCCAGTAGCCCCCAGAGCGGGGGATACACAGATACGCAGTATTTT. It specifies CASSPQSGGYTDTQYF. Supplemented by reference TRBV19 and TRBJ2-3, the full variable domain reads DGGITQSPKYLFRKEGQNVTLSCEQNLNHDAMYWYRQDPGQGLRLIYYSQIVNDFQKGDIAEGYSVSREKKESFPLTVTSAQKNPTAFYLCASSPQSGGYTDTQYFGPGTRLTVL.

J is TRBJ1-1 and V is TRBV10-3; tentative D call: TRBD1 (5 bases). Trimming stripped 11 bases from V and 1 base from J, with 11 bases between. This CDR3 contains 12 residues. Germline V lookup: CDR1 ENHRY, CDR2 SYGVKD. Written as DNA, the CDR3 is TGTGCCTCGGACAACGGGAACACTGAAGCTTTCTTT. Protein: CASDNGNTEAFF.

The rearrangement uses TRBV4-2 and TRBJ1-5, with D perhaps TRBD1 (6 bases). Trimming removed 6 bases at V and 2 bases at J, with 23 bases between. Germline lookup yields CDR1 LGHNA and CDR2 YNFKEQ. The CDR3 totals 18 residues. As DNA, the CDR3 is TGTGCCAGCAGGTTTCGCCAAGTGAGGCACAGGGGCAATCAGCCCCAGCATTTT. Protein: CASRFRQVRHRGNQPQHF.

The rearrangement uses TRBV14 and TRBJ1-3, with D perhaps matching TRBD1 (6 bases). Germline CDR1 is SGHDN and CDR2 is FVKESK. This CDR3 is 20 amino acids long. Deletions cut 0 bases from V and 0 bases from J, with 21 bases between. The CDR3 sequence is CASSQERAKDRSFSGNTIYF. The CDR3 bases are TGTGCCAGCAGCCAAGAGAGGGCAAAAGACAGGTCTTTCTCTGGAAACACCATATATTTT.

The genes are TRBV5-6 and TRBJ2-1; the D is unclear. V lost 0 bases and J 9 bases, leaving 13 bases between the germline ends. This CDR3 contains 14 residues. Looked up from germline, CDR1 is SGHDT and CDR2 is YYEEEE. The CDR3 coding sequence is TGTGCCAGCAGCTTGGCCCTGATTACAACTGAGCAGTTCTTC. This translates into CASSLALITTEQFF.